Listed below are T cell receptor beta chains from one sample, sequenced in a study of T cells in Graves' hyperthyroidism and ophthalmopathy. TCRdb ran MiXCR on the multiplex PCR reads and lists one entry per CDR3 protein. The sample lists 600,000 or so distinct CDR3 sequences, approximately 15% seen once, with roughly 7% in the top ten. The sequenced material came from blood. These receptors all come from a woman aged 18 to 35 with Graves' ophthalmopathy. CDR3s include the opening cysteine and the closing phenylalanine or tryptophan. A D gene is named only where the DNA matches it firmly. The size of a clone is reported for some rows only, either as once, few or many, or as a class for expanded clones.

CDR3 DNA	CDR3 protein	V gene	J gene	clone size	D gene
TGTGCCAGCAGCTTAACCGGGACAGGGCTAGGAGTGAACACTGAAGCTTTCTTT	CASSLTGTGLGVNTEAFF	TRBV7-3	TRBJ1-1	many	TRBD1
TGTGCCAGCAGTTTATCGGGCATTACAGGGTTAAGTGTTGGCTACACCTTC	CASSLSGITGLSVGYTF	TRBV27	TRBJ1-2	many	-
TGTGCCGTCATAGGGGAGAACTATGGCTACACCTTC	CAVIGENYGYTF	TRBV6-2/TRBV6-3	TRBJ1-2	-	-
TGTGCCAGCTCACCACGGCCAGGCGCGCAGTACTTC	CASSPRPGAQYF	TRBV18	TRBJ2-7	few	-
TGTGCCAGCAGTCCCCCGGGGAGGGTCTCACCCCTCCACTTT	CASSPPGRVSPLHF	TRBV12-3/TRBV12-4	TRBJ1-6	-	-
TGTGCCAGCAGCTTGTTCCCGGAGCCCACCGGGGAGCTGTTTTTT	CASSLFPEPTGELFF	TRBV5-5	TRBJ2-2	-	-
TGTGCCACCAGTGACTCCGGACTAGCGGGAATCAATGAGCAGTTCTTC	CATSDSGLAGINEQFF	TRBV24-1	TRBJ2-1	-	TRBD2
TGTGCCAGCAGCCAAGTCTTCGGGGGCACCGGGGAGCTGTTTTTT	CASSQVFGGTGELFF	TRBV3-1	TRBJ2-2	many	-
TGCAGCGTTGAAAGCCTACCCAATACTTACAATGAGCAGTTCTTC	CSVESLPNTYNEQFF	TRBV29-1	TRBJ2-1	many	-
TGTGCCAGCAGTTTACCGGGGACATTGGGTTCGGATGGCTACACCTTC	CASSLPGTLGSDGYTF	TRBV28	TRBJ1-2	many	-
TGTGCCAGCAGCCCGCGGGACTTCAGTTCCTACGAGCAGTACTTC	CASSPRDFSSYEQYF	TRBV11-3	TRBJ2-7	many	-
TGTGCCTGGAGTGCCGGGCGGGATACGCAGTATTTT	CAWSAGRDTQYF	TRBV30	TRBJ2-3	-	-
TGTGCCAGCAGTTACGAAGGACAGCCTAATGAAAAACTGTTTTTT	CASSYEGQPNEKLFF	TRBV6-2/TRBV6-3	TRBJ1-4	many	-
TGTGCCAGCAGGAACGGGGGGGACTACAATGAGCAGTTCTTC	CASRNGGDYNEQFF	TRBV6-1	TRBJ2-1	many	TRBD2
TGTGCCAGCAGCCAAGATTTGATAGGACTAGCGGGAAGCACAGATACGCAGTATTTT	CASSQDLIGLAGSTDTQYF	TRBV3-1	TRBJ2-3	many	TRBD2
TGTGCCACCGATGCAGGGGGGGACACCGGGGAGCTGTTTTTT	CATDAGGDTGELFF	TRBV24-1	TRBJ2-2	many	-
TGTGCCAGCAGTCCCCTGAGAGGGCAGGGGCATGGCTACACCTTC	CASSPLRGQGHGYTF	TRBV11-3	TRBJ1-2	-	-
TGTGCCAGCAGTAGAGGAGACAGGGTCCACACTGAAGCTTTCTTT	CASSRGDRVHTEAFF	TRBV28	TRBJ1-1	many	TRBD1
TGTGCCAGCAGCAAGGTTGTGTACTATGGCTACACCTTC	CASSKVVYYGYTF	TRBV28	TRBJ1-2	-	-
TGTGCCTGGAGTGTTGACAGCTACAATGAGCAGTTCTTC	CAWSVDSYNEQFF	TRBV30	TRBJ2-1	many	-
TGTGCCAGCAGCTTCGGCGGGTACTCCTACGAGCAGTACTTC	CASSFGGYSYEQYF	TRBV7-9	TRBJ2-7	many	-
TGCAGTGCTAGTAGTGACTCCGGGGCCAAAAACATTCAGTACTTC	CSASSDSGAKNIQYF	TRBV20-1	TRBJ2-4	many	-
TGTGCCAGCAGCCCCTTGGGAGACACCGGGGAGCTGTTTTTT	CASSPLGDTGELFF	TRBV6-1	TRBJ2-2	many	-
TGTGCCAGCATGGAAGGGGGTATCCAAGAGACCCAGTACTTC	CASMEGGIQETQYF	TRBV28	TRBJ2-5	many	-
TGTGCCAGCAGCCCCGGGGAGCGCACCAAAGCTTTCTTT	CASSPGERTKAFF	TRBV28	TRBJ1-1	many	-